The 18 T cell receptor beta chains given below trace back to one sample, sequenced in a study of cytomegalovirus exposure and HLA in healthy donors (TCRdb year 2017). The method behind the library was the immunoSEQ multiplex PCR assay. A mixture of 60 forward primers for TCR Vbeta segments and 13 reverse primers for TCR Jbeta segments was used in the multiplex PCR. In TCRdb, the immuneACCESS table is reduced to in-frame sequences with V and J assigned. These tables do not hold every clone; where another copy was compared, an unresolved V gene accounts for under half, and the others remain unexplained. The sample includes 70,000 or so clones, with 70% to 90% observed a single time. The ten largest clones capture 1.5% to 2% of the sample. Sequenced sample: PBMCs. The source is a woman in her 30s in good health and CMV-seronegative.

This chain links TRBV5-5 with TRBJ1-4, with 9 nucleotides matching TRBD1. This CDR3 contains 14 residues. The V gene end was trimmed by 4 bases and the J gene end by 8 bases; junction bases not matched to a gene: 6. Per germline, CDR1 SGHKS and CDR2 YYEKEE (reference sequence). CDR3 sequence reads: CASSETGGAEKLFF. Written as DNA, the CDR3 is TGTGCCAGCAGCGAAACAGGGGGCGCAGAAAAACTGTTTTTT.

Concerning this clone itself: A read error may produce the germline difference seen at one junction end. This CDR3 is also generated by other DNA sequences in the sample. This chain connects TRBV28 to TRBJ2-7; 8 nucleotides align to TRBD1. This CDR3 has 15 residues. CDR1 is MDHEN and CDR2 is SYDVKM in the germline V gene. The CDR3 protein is CASSSTGTGWVEQYF. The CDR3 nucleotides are TGCGCCAGCAGTTCGACCGGGACAGGTTGGGTCGAGCAGTACTTC.

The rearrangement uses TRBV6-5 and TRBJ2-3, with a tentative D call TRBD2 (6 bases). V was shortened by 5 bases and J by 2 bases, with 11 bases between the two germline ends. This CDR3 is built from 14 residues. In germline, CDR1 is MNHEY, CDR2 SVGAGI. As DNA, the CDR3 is TGTGCCAGCAGTACGGGACTTTTCACAGATACGCAGTATTTT. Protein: CASSTGLFTDTQYF.

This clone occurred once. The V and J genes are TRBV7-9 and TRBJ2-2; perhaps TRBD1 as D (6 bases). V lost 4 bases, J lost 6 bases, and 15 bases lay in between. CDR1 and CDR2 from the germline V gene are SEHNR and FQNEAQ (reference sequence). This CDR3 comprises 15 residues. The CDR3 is CASSSSGHAAGELFF. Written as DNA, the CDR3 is TGTGCCAGCAGCTCGTCGGGACACGCGGCCGGGGAGCTGTTTTTT.

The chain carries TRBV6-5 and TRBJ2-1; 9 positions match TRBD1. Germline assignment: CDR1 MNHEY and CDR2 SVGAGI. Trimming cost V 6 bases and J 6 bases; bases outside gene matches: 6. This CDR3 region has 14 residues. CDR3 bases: TGTGCCAGCAGCCCTGACAGGGGGGTCAATGAGCAGTTCTTC. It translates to CASSPDRGVNEQFF.

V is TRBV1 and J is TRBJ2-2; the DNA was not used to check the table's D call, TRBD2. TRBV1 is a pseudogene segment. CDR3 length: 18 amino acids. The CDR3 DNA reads TGCACCAGCAGCCAACAACAACTTTCACCGCGAGGTGGCGGGGAGCTGTTTTTT. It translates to CTSSQQQLSPRGGGELFF.

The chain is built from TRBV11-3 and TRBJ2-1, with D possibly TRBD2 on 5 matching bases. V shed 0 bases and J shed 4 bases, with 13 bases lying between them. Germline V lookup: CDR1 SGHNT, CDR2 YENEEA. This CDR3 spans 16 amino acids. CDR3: CASSLDGPRGYNEQFF. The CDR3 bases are TGTGCCAGCAGCTTAGACGGGCCAAGAGGGTACAATGAGCAGTTCTTC.

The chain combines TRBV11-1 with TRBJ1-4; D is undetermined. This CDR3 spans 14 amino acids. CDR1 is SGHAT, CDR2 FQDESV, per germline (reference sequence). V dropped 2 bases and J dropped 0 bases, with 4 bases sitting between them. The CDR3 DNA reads TGTGCCAGCAGCTTATCCGCAACTAATGAAAAACTGTTTTTT. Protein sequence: CASSLSATNEKLFF.

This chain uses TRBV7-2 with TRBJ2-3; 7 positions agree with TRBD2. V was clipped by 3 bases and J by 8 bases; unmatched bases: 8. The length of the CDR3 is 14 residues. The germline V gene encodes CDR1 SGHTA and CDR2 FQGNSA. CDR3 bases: TGTGCCAGCAGCTTCCCCGGGACTACGATTACGCAGTATTTT. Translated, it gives CASSFPGTTITQYF.

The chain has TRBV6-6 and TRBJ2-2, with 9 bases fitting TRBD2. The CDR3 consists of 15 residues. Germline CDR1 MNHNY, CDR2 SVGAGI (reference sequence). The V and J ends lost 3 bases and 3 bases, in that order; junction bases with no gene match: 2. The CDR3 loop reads CASSYRTSDTGELFF. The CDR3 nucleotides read TGTGCCAGCAGTTATAGGACTAGCGACACCGGGGAGCTGTTTTTT.

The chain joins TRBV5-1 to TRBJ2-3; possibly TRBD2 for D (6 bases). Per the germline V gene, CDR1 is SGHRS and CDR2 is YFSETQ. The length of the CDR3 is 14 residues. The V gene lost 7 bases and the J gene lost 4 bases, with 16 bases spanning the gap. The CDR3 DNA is TGCGCCAGCGGAAGAACGGGAGAAGCAGATACGCAGTATTTT. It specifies CASGRTGEADTQYF.

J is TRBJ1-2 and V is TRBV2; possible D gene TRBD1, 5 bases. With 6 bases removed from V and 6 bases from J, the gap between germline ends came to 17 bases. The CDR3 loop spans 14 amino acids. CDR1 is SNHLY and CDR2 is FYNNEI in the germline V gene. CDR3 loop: CASRGPAGFDGYTF. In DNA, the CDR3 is TGTGCCAGCAGGGGCCCCGCAGGGTTCGATGGCTACACCTTC.

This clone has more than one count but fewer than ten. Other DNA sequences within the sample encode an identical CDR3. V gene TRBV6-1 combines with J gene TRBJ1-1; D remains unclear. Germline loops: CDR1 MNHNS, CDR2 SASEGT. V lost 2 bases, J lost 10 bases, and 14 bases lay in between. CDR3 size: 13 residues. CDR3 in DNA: TGTGCCAGCAGTGAAAGGGCGGCGGGCGGAGCTTTCTTT. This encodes CASSERAAGGAFF.

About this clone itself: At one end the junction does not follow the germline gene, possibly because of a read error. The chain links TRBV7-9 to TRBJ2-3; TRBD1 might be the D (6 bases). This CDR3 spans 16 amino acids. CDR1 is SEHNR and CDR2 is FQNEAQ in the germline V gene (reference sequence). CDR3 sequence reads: CAQPPGAEPSTDAQYF. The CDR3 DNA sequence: TGTGCCCAACCCCCAGGGGCAGAACCTAGCACAGATGCGCAGTATTTT.

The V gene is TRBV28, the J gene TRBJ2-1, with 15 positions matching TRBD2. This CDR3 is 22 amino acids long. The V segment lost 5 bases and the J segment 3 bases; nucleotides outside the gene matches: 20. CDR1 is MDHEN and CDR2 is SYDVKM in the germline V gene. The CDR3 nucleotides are TGTGCCAGCAGTCCCTCGGGGGCAATAGGGACTAGCGGGAGGCTCCACTACAATGAGCAGTTCTTC. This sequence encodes CASSPSGAIGTSGRLHYNEQFF. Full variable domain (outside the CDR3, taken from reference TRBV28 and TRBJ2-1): DVKVTQSSRYLVKRTGEKVFLECVQDMDHENMFWYRQDPGLGLRLIYFSYDVKMKEKGDIPEGYSVSREKKERFSLILESASTNQTSMYLCASSPSGAIGTSGRLHYNEQFFGPGTRLTVL.

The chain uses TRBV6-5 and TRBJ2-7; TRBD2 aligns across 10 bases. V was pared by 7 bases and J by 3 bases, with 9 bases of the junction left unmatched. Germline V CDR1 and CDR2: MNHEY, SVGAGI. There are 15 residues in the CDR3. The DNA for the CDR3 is TGTGCCAGCAACATTGGACTAGCGGCCGTCTACGAGCAGTACTTC. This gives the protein CASNIGLAAVYEQYF.

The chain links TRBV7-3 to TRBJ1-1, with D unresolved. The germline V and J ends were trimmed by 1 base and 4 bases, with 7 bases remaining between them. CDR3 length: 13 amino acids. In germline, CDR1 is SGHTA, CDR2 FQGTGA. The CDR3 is CASSLMRSTEAFF. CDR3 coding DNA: TGTGCCAGCAGCTTAATGCGGTCCACTGAAGCTTTCTTT.

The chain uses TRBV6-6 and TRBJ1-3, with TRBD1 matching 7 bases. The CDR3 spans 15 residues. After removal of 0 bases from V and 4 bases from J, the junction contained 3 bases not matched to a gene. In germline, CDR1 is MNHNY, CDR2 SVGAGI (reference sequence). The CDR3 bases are TGTGCCAGCAGTTACTCAGGACAGGAGGGAAACACCATATATTTT. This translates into CASSYSGQEGNTIYF.